This T cell receptor (beta chain) appears in the sequencing data of a study of tumor and adjacent non-tumor tissue in lung cancer (dated by TCRdb to 2017 to 2018). At the level of the whole study: Of the cohort, some 12 patients had adenocarcinoma, 2 had squamous cell carcinoma and 1 had small cell lung cancer. Among the 15 or so patients, ages ranged from roughly 30 to 85 years, 10 were men and 5 were women, and disease was TNM stage I to III. In total, sequencing yielded 130,000,000 or so productive TCRbeta reads, which works out to an average of approximately 4 million reads per sample. Bulk TCRbeta repertoires were compared between lung tumor tissue and matched distant non-tumor lung tissue obtained from around 16 lung cancer patients. TCRbeta CDR3 sequencing was performed on about 29 paired specimens, with one tumor sample and one normal lung sample collected per patient. The paper as a whole reports these results and caveats: With only approximately 16 patients in the cohort, the authors noted that larger samples and more detailed clinical data are needed. A significantly larger cumulative share of the repertoire was made up by the top 100 clones in normal lung than in tumor tissue. Neither the sequencing platform nor unique molecular identifiers are mentioned in the methods. TCR diversity (inverse Simpson) was significantly higher in tumor than in normal lung tissue (roughly 430 vs 170, P = 0.0075, Mann-Whitney U test). Because peripheral blood was not sequenced, the blood TCRbeta repertoires of the lung cancer patients in the study went unexamined. Significantly higher TCR diversity was found in younger patients, and higher tumor TCR diversity was associated with shorter overall and disease-free survival.

RNA was isolated from bulk unsorted tissue, and RNA quality was assessed with a NanoDrop ND-1000 and an Agilent 2100. Donors were newly diagnosed lung cancer patients admitted for thoracic surgery in China between August and November 2014, without prior chemotherapy. The study excluded patients who had received radiotherapy or chemotherapy before or who had another cancer at the same time. Pieces of surgical tissue measuring roughly 1-2.2 cm3 were kept in RNAlater solution and stored at -80 degrees C until use. The protocol used for the library was multiplex PCR. These reads were obtained on an Illumina HiSeq 2500. TCRbeta libraries were constructed through three rounds of nested PCR with primers (Table S4) according to protocols modified from ARM-PCR. Before sequencing, PCR products of 200-500 bp were excised from the gel and purified with the QIAquick gel extraction kit. Concerning the study's data processing: Reads were cleaned using Trimmomatic, were merged into complete CDR3 sequences using FLASH, and were assigned to V(D)J germline segments using MiTCR. Clonal diversity was computed as the inverse Simpson's index with VDJtools. In-frame sequences lacking a premature stop codon were counted as productive reads. The raw public reads went through TCRdb reprocessing: fastp at Q25, MiXCR clone calling, in-frame beta chains kept. Merged by CDR3 protein, the rows form single entries marked with the most common genes and DNA. TCRdb's processing, not the study's, gives the V and J calls here. In all, the sample holds approximately 140,000 distinct CDR3 sequences, and around 65% of those were seen once. In total, the top ten clones hold about 20% of the sample.

Points on this clonotype: Its antigen remains undetermined. Relative to the germline gene, one junction end is altered; a read error may explain this.

The CDR3 numbers 19 residues from cysteine through phenylalanine. Kept here is only the CDR3 DNA, which spans 57 bases and is read in frame from base 1. CDR1 MNHNS and CDR2 SASEGT were looked up in the germline V gene. The receptor comes from a man aged 60 to 69 with small cell lung cancer. This receptor chain uses TRBV6-1 and TRBJ2-1; the D region may be TRBD1 or TRBD2, each matching 6 bases equally. Sequenced input: lung tumor tissue. The nucleotides read TGTGCCAGCAGTGATGTGGGGGCTGGGCGGGGTCGCCCCCTAAATGAGCGGTTCTTC. The resulting protein is CASSDVGAGRGRPLNERFF.